The 23 T cell receptor beta chains presented below share a single source sample, sequenced in a study of T-cell memory formation after mild COVID-19. One entry per CDR3 protein, called by TCRdb with MiXCR from the 5' RACE reads. The repertoire includes approximately 40,000 distinct CDR3 sequences, over 9.5% of them detected once, and approximately 29% sits in the top ten. What was sequenced was PBMCs or a T cell subset sorted from them (not recorded which). These receptors all come from a young man who had mild COVID-19 (a few samples of this study predate the infection). Cell type and time point are not known.

This clonotype showed up many times. CDR3 in amino acids: CASSLITGGFSTDTQYF. Written as DNA, the CDR3 is TGCGCCAGCAGCTTGATAACAGGGGGATTTAGCACAGATACGCAGTATTTT. V gene TRBV5-1 combines with J gene TRBJ2-3; TRBD1 agrees at 8 bases. Looked up from germline, CDR1 is SGHRS and CDR2 is YFSETQ. With V trimmed by 1 base and J by 0 bases, 7 bases remained unmatched. The CDR3 is 17 residues long.

This clonotype was seen a handful of times. The DNA is omitted, as the CDR3 cannot be located on it reliably, and the CDR3 follows TCRdb's listing. The chain joins TRBV2 to TRBJ1-1; TRBD1 was called by the table and not checked on the DNA. Germline lookup yields CDR1 SNHLY and CDR2 FYNNEI. The CDR3 is 13 amino acids in total, end residues counted. The CDR3 spells CASSVDFGQGSFF.

Many counts were recorded for this clonotype. The chain is built from TRBV29-1 and TRBJ1-1, with 9 bases identical to TRBD1. Germline CDR1 and CDR2: SQVTM and ANQGSEA. The CDR3 covers 12 residues. Unmatched junction bases numbered 4, after V lost 6 bases and J lost 5 bases. Here the CDR3 DNA reads TGCAGCGTGGGACAGGGCGGGACTGAAGCTTTCTTT. Residues: CSVGQGGTEAFF.

This clonotype was picked up many times. The J gene is TRBJ2-3, the V gene TRBV4-3; 7 bases match TRBD1. V shed 4 bases, J shed 2 bases, and the junction held 9 bases outside the gene matches. The CDR3 runs to 16 residues. CDR1 is LGHNA, CDR2 YSLEER, per germline. Here the CDR3 DNA reads TGCGCCAGCAGCCCTGGGACAGAGCGTTCCACAGATACGCAGTATTTT. The encoded protein is CASSPGTERSTDTQYF.

This clonotype was observed many times. This sequence joins TRBV20-1 and TRBJ2-5, with D tentatively TRBD2 (6 bases). Germline values: CDR1 DFQATT, CDR2 SNEGSKA (reference sequence). There are 15 residues in the CDR3. Trimming removed 3 bases at V and 2 bases at J, with 16 bases between. CDR3 sequence reads: CSARRTGTQQETQYF. Here the CDR3 DNA reads TGCAGTGCTAGGAGAACGGGGACTCAACAAGAGACCCAGTACTTC.

This clonotype was counted at least ten times. The chain is built from TRBV20-1 and TRBJ2-5, with 7 positions matching TRBD1. Germline CDR1 and CDR2: DFQATT and SNEGSKA (reference sequence). The CDR3 extends over 14 amino acids. J lost 3 bases, V lost 6 bases, and 10 bases had no gene match. The CDR3 region is CSAQGGTIEETQYF. DNA for the CDR3: TGCAGTGCGCAAGGGGGCACCATCGAAGAGACCCAGTACTTC.

This clonotype was detected many times. The V and J genes are TRBV7-8 and TRBJ1-1; D ambiguous. The V end was cut by 2 bases, the J end by 4 bases, with 8 bases between. CDR3 size: 13 residues. CDR1 is SGHVS, CDR2 FQNEAQ, per germline. The CDR3 DNA reads TGTGCCAGCAGCTTATCAAGGTTCACTGAAGCTTTCTTT. This sequence encodes CASSLSRFTEAFF.

The chain employs TRBV7-6 and TRBJ1-6; D possibly corresponds to TRBD1 (5 bases). The CDR3 covers 14 residues. Germline V gives CDR1 SGHVS, CDR2 FNYEAQ. Trimming removed 3 bases at V and 6 bases at J, with 9 bases between. The DNA for the CDR3 is TGTGCCAGCAGCTTCGGGGCAGCTAATTCACCCCTCCACTTT. Encoded protein: CASSFGAANSPLHF.

This clonotype was observed many times. The chain is built from TRBV5-1 and TRBJ2-2; TRBD1 is a possible D gene (6 bases). Germline lookup yields CDR1 SGHRS and CDR2 YFSETQ. Trimming removed 2 bases at V and 5 bases at J, with 10 bases between. This CDR3 is 14 amino acids long. The CDR3 sequence: CASSLGQGTGELFF. The CDR3 nucleotides read TGCGCCAGCAGCTTAGGCCAGGGGACCGGGGAGCTGTTTTTT.

This clonotype was seen many times. The gene calls are TRBV6-2 or TRBV6-3 and TRBJ2-7, with D perhaps TRBD2 (5 bases). From germline, CDR1 is MNHEY and CDR2 SVGEGT. The CDR3 is 16 residues long. Trimming took 6 bases from V and 2 from J, leaving 20 bases between them. CDR3 loop: CASSSPRGRIPYEQYV. Here the CDR3 DNA reads TGTGCCAGCAGCTCCCCCCGAGGGCGAATACCCTACGAGCAGTACGTC.

At least ten counts were recorded for this clonotype. V gene TRBV5-5 combines with J gene TRBJ1-4, with 9 bases fitting TRBD1. Germline CDR1 SGHKS, CDR2 YYEKEE (reference sequence). CDR3 length: 14 amino acids. V trimming: 3 bases; J trimming: 8 bases; junction bases outside the gene matches: 5. CDR3 sequence (DNA): TGTGCCAGCAGCTACGAAGGGACAGGGGAAAAACTGTTTTTT. This translates into CASSYEGTGEKLFF.

The sample holds many counts of this clonotype. This rearrangement joins TRBV24-1 to TRBJ2-1; TRBD2 matches at 13 bases. The germline V gene encodes CDR1 KGHDR and CDR2 SFDVKD. The CDR3 has 18 residues. Germline trimming cut 3 bases from V and 1 base from J; bases unmatched to any gene: 5. The CDR3 DNA is TGTGCCACCAGTGATCCGACTAGCGGGGGGTCTTCCTACAATGAGCAGTTCTTC. Its protein product is CATSDPTSGGSSYNEQFF.

This clonotype was found once. This chain's CDR3 is CASSLQGIGAEAFF. CDR3 DNA: TGTGCCAGCAGCCTACAGGGGATCGGCGCTGAAGCTTTCTTT. This chain connects TRBV5-4 to TRBJ1-1; 7 nucleotides line up with TRBD1. Looked up from germline, CDR1 is SGHNT and CDR2 is YYREEE (reference sequence). V gave up 4 bases and J gave up 6 bases; unmatched junction bases: 9. The CDR3 spans 14 residues.

The V gene is TRBV7-2, the J gene TRBJ2-5, with 7 bases matching TRBD1. The CDR3 totals 14 residues. Germline V gene sequence: CDR1 SGHTA, CDR2 FQGNSA. V gave up 4 bases and J gave up 1 base; unmatched junction bases: 3. The CDR3: CASSSTGSQETQYF. The CDR3 region has the DNA TGTGCCAGCAGCTCGACAGGGTCCCAAGAGACCCAGTACTTC.

This clonotype was recorded at least ten times. The chain carries TRBV7-2 and TRBJ1-6, with 11 bases identical to TRBD1. The CDR3 contains 16 residues. The V gene end was trimmed by 4 bases and the J gene end by 10 bases; junction bases not matched to a gene: 9. The V gene's germline CDR1 is SGHTA and CDR2 FQGNSA. CDR3 DNA sequence: TGTGCCAGCAGCTACTTACCGGGACAGGGGGGCTCACCCCTCCACTTT. It codes for CASSYLPGQGGSPLHF. Variable domain in full (rest from reference TRBV7-2 and TRBJ1-6): GAGVSQSPSNKVTEKGKDVELRCDPISGHTALYWYRQSLGQGLEFLIYFQGNSAPDKSGLPSDRFSAERTGGSVSTLTIQRTQQEDSAVYLCASSYLPGQGGSPLHFGNGTRLTVT.

This clonotype is deemed medium-sized. The chain joins TRBV4-1 to TRBJ2-5, with D possibly being TRBD2 (5 bases). Germline assignment: CDR1 MGHRA and CDR2 YSYEKL. The V end was cut by 4 bases, the J end by 4 bases, with 22 bases between. This CDR3 has 17 residues. The DNA for the CDR3 is TGCGCCAGCAGCCCCAGATCTTCAGGCAGCGGAGGAGAGACCCAGTACTTC. Translated, it gives CASSPRSSGSGGETQYF.

This clonotype has ten or more counts. The chain carries TRBV7-9 and TRBJ1-2, with TRBD1 as a possible D gene (5 bases). The germline gives CDR1 SEHNR, CDR2 FQNEAQ (reference sequence). The CDR3 runs 14 residues. Trimming shortened V by 5 bases and J by 7 bases, and 17 bases separated the two germline ends. In nucleotides, the CDR3 is TGTGCCAGCAGCCCCGGGACGGAATTGAGTGGCTACACCTTC. It encodes CASSPGTELSGYTF. Using reference TRBV7-9 and TRBJ1-2 for the parts outside the CDR3, the full variable domain is DTGVSQNPRHKITKRGQNVTFRCDPISEHNRLYWYRQTLGQGPEFLTYFQNEAQLEKSRLLSDRFSAERPKGSFSTLEIQRTEQGDSAMYLCASSPGTELSGYTFGSGTRLTVV.

The rearrangement uses TRBV6-6 and TRBJ1-1; unclear D gene. The CDR3 has 18 residues. The germline gives CDR1 MNHNY, CDR2 SVGAGI (reference sequence). V was pared by 3 bases and J by 0 bases, with 20 bases between. CDR3 DNA sequence: TGTGCCAGCAGTTATCCCCGGCTGAGGAGGGTTATGAACACTGAAGCTTTCTTT. Protein product: CASSYPRLRRVMNTEAFF.

This clonotype was observed at least ten times. The chain joins TRBV29-1 to TRBJ2-5; 8 bases are shared with TRBD1. Germline V CDR1 and CDR2: SQVTM, ANQGSEA. V trimming: 6 bases; J trimming: 5 bases; junction bases outside the gene matches: 11. The CDR3 length is 14 residues. The CDR3 spells CSVAGQGGIETQYF. The CDR3 DNA reads TGCAGCGTGGCCGGACAGGGTGGTATCGAGACCCAGTACTTC.

The chain links TRBV10-2 to TRBJ2-1; 10 nucleotides align to TRBD2. Unmatched junction bases numbered 14, after V lost 7 bases and J lost 8 bases. Germline values: CDR1 WSHSY, CDR2 SAAADI. The CDR3 length is 16 residues. CDR3 sequence (DNA): TGCGCCAGCACGAGGCCTAGCGGGGGACCCGGGGATGAGCAGTTCTTC. As protein: CASTRPSGGPGDEQFF.

This clonotype showed up many times. The rearrangement uses TRBV5-1 and TRBJ1-1; D is ambiguous. The V end was cut by 4 bases, the J end by 2 bases, with 15 bases between. Germline-derived CDR1 and CDR2 are SGHRS and YFSETQ. The CDR3 totals 15 residues. CDR3 sequence reads: CASSLVPGQNTEAFF. CDR3 nucleotides: TGCGCCAGCAGCCTTGTTCCCGGGCAAAACACTGAAGCTTTCTTT.

This clonotype was seen repeatedly, ten times or more. The chain joins TRBV19 to TRBJ2-2, with 10 bases identical to TRBD2. Germline CDR1 LNHDA, CDR2 SQIVND (reference sequence). There are 16 residues in the CDR3. The J segment lost 5 bases and the V segment lost 8 bases, leaving 11 bases of the junction unmatched. The CDR3 reads CASRLAGVTETGELFF. The CDR3, as DNA: TGTGCCAGTCGGCTAGCGGGGGTCACGGAGACCGGGGAGCTGTTTTTT.

This clonotype was detected many times. The chain joins TRBV5-5 to TRBJ1-5; the D is unclear. CDR1 SGHKS and CDR2 YYEKEE come from the germline V gene (reference sequence). V lost 4 bases and J 1 base, leaving 15 bases between the germline ends. The CDR3 covers 16 residues. The DNA of the CDR3 is TGTGCCAGCAGCATCGGTCCTACAGTCAGCAATCAGCCCCAGCATTTT. The encoded protein is CASSIGPTVSNQPQHF.